Included here is one TCR beta chain sequence, with context. Sequenced by immunoSEQ multiplex PCR; TCRdb stores in-frame clones only, minus some. Among 400,000 to 500,000 clones listed, 80% to 95% were seen once. The data were obtained in a study of control samples from healthy donors and cancer patients. Source material: PBMCs. The sequence was collected from a man aged 35-49 years with head and neck cancer.

The CDR3 reads CASSYVGDRGNTIYF. The CDR3 DNA reads TGTGCCAGCAGTTACGTAGGGGATCGGGGAAACACCATATATTTT. This sequence joins TRBV6-6 and TRBJ1-3; the D gene is possibly TRBD1 (5 bases). With 2 bases removed from V and 4 bases from J, the gap between germline ends came to 12 bases. CDR1 is MNHNY and CDR2 is SVGAGI in the germline V gene (reference sequence). CDR3 length: 15 amino acids.